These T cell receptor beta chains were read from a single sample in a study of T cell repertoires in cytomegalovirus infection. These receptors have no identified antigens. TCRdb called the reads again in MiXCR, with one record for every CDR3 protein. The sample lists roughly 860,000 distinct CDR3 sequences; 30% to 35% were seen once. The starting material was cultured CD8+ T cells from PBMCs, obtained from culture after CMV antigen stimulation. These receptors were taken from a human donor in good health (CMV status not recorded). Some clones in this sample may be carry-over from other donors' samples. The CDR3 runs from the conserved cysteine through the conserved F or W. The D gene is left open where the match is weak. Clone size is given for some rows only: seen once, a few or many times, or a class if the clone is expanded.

TGTGCCAGCAGTGACGACGGACGAGGCTCCTATGGCTACACCTTC,CASSDDGRGSYGYTF,TRBV6-6,.,TRBJ1-2,.,15
TGTGCCAGCAGCCGGAGGGACAGTTCGAACACTGAAGCTTTCTTT,CASSRRDSSNTEAFF,TRBV7-9,TRBD1,TRBJ1-1,.,15
TGTGCCAGTAGTATGGGGGGCTCGATGTACAATGAGCAGTTCTTC,CASSMGGSMYNEQFF,TRBV19,.,TRBJ2-1,.,15
TGTGCCTGCAGTCTCCACAGAGGCACTGAAGCTTTCTTT,CACSLHRGTEAFF,TRBV3-1,.,TRBJ1-1,.,13
TGCGCCAGCAGCCAACGTGAGGGGAGCCTTAGCAATCAGCCCCAGCATTTT,CASSQREGSLSNQPQHF,TRBV4-1,.,TRBJ1-5,.,17
TGTGCCAGCAGCTTACAGGGATCGGGAATGAAAGCTTTCTTT,CASSLQGSGMKAFF,TRBV5-6,.,TRBJ1-1,few,14
TGTGCCACCAGCACTACGGGTAGCGGGGGGTCCTTCCAAGAGACCCAGTACTTC,CATSTTGSGGSFQETQYF,TRBV15,TRBD2,TRBJ2-5,.,18
TGTGCCAGCTTCGGGGGGGAAGAGAACACTGAAGCTTTCTTT,CASFGGEENTEAFF,TRBV5-4,.,TRBJ1-1,.,14
TGTGCCAGCAGCTTCCTCGTTAGCGGGTCGGGAGAGACCCAGTACTTC,CASSFLVSGSGETQYF,TRBV7-8,TRBD2,TRBJ2-5,many,16
TGTGCCAGCAGTCCCATAGGGGGACAGGGGGGCTATGGCTACACCTTC,CASSPIGGQGGYGYTF,TRBV28,TRBD1,TRBJ1-2,.,16
TGCGCCAGCAGCCCTACCCGGGACACGAACACTGAAGCTTTCTTT,CASSPTRDTNTEAFF,TRBV4-1,.,TRBJ1-1,few,15
TGTGCCAGCCGTGGTTCTCCTTTGCAGGCCGGGGAGCTGTTTTTT,CASRGSPLQAGELFF,TRBV27,.,TRBJ2-2,few,15